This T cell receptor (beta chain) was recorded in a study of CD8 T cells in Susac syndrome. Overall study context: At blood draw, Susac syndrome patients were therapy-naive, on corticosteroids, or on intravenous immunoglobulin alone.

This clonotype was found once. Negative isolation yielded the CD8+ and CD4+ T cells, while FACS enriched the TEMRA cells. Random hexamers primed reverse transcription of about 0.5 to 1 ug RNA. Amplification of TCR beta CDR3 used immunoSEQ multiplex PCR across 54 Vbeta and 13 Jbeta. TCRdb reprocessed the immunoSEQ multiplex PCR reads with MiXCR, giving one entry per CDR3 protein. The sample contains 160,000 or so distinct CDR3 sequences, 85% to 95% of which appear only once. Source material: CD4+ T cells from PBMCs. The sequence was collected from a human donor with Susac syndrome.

The CDR3 DNA sequence: TGTGCCAGCAGCCTTTGGGACAGGGGGCCGACAGATACGCAGTATTTT. It encodes CASSLWDRGPTDTQYF. This chain joins TRBV3-1 and TRBJ2-3; 12 bases line up with TRBD1. The CDR3 extends over 16 amino acids. Germline V CDR1 and CDR2: LGHDT, YNNKEL (reference sequence). Losses at the gene ends were 4 bases for V and 3 bases for J; bases not matched to a gene: 5.